This TCR beta chain was captured in a study of blood T cell repertoires in COVID-19. Trimming shortened V by 2 bases and J by 8 bases, and 15 bases separated the two germline ends. The CDR3 covers 14 residues. CDR1 and CDR2 from the germline V gene are MDHEN and SYDVKM. Generated by immunoSEQ multiplex PCR, the TCRdb table keeps only in-frame clones and is missing some. The sample has some 290,000 clones, roughly 91% seen once; the top ten hold about a tenth. The receptor was isolated from a woman between 25 and 40 years old who had recovered from COVID-19. The chain couples TRBV28 to TRBJ1-1; maybe TRBD1 (6 bases). Source material: PBMCs or T cells enriched from blood (not recorded which). CDR3 nucleotides: TGTGCCAGCAGTTTAACAGGGAACCGAGGGGAAGCTTTCTTT. Protein product: CASSLTGNRGEAFF.